This TCR beta chain was observed in a study of cytomegalovirus exposure and HLA in healthy donors (dated by TCRdb to about 2017). Background on the whole study: A later analysis indicated that the 120 or so validation repertoires were generated on the platform also employed for the approximately 700 repertoires of the first cohort. The study aimed to test whether signatures of past pathogen exposure could be identified by cataloging public T cell receptors. Besides the first cohort of around 670 subjects, a separate validation cohort made up of 120 or so different subjects was used. High-throughput TCR immunosequencing, statistical association of individual TCRs with disease status, and machine learning were combined to predict cytomegalovirus infection status. Overall study outcomes, separate from this receptor: Cytomegalovirus status was reported to be diagnosed by the classifier with high specificity and sensitivity in both the original and validation cohorts. The authors suggested that the approach could potentially be extended to other disease states and immunological phenotypes. A few of the identified cytomegalovirus-associated TCR beta chains were confirmed in vitro to be specific for cytomegalovirus antigens. Across donors, most TCR sequences were observed very rarely, whereas some public TCRs were present in many individuals. A later analysis had no HLA typing for the validation cohort, so co-occurrence there was scored across all 120 repertoires. In a later analysis, TCRs clustered in the first cohort were found to also tend to co-occur in the 130 or so validation repertoires, with approximately 95% of cluster scores above 0. In the study, about 150 TCR beta chains were listed as associated with cytomegalovirus.

V was cut back by 6 bases and J by 4 bases, leaving a gap of 10 bases between them. Taken from cysteine to phenylalanine, the CDR3 has 13 residues. The only DNA kept is the CDR3, 39 bases in frame from the first base. Taken from the germline V gene, the CDR1 and CDR2 loops are LGHNT and FRNRAP. The donors belonged to the validation cohort of 120 subjects, which was separate from the 666-subject first cohort. About this clone itself: Its antigen is still unknown. The input lacks base qualities; no much larger clone sits a single base away.

Library method: the immunoSEQ multiplex PCR assay. In the paper's pipeline: To diagnose cytomegalovirus status from the catalog of TCR beta chain sequences, a statistical classification framework was built. TCRdb mirrors the immuneACCESS table, restricted to in-frame sequences. Some clones are absent from its copies; in checked studies, under half trace to an unresolved V gene, and the reason for the others is unknown. Clone size and the V and J calls come from that table; the DNA yielded D and trimming. This sample comprises 150,000 to 200,000 clones, 80% to 90% of them detected only once. Jointly, the top ten make up roughly 13% of the sample.

The V and J genes are TRBV12-5 and TRBJ1-5; the D region possibly corresponds to TRBD1 (5 bases align). This TCR was recovered from a woman aged 25 to 39 in good health and CMV-seropositive. The sequenced material came from PBMCs. The CDR3 reads as follows: CASGRTGNQPQHF. The nucleotide sequence reads TGTGCTAGTGGACGTACAGGTAATCAGCCCCAGCATTTT.